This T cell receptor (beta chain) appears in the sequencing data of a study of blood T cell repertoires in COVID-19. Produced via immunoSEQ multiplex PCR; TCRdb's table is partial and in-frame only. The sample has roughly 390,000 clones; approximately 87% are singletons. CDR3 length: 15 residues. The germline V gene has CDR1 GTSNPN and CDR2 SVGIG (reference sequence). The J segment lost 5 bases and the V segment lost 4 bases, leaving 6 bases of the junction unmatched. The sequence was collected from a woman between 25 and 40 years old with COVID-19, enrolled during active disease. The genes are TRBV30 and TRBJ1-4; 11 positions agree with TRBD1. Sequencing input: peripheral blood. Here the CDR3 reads CAWKRTGGSNEKLFF. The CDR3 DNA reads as TGTGCCTGGAAGCGGACAGGGGGCTCAAATGAAAAACTGTTTTTT.